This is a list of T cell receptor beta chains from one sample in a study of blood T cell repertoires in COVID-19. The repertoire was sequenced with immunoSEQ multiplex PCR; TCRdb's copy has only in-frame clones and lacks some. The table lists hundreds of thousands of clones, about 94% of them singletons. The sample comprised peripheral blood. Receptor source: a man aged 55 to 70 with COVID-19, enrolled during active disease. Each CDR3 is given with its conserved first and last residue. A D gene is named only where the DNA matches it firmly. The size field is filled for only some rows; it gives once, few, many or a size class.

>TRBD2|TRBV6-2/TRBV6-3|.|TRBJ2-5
TGTGCCAGCAGTTACTTGACTAGCGGGAGGGTGGACCAAGAGACCCAGTACTTC
CASSYLTSGRVDQETQYF
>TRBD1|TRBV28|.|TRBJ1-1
TGTGCCAGCAGTCGAACATCAGGGGGGATAATGAACACTGAAGCTTTCTTT
CASSRTSGGIMNTEAFF
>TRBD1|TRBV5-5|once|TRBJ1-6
TGTGCCAGCAGCCCTGGCGGACAGGCCCAGCATTCACCCCTCCACTTT
CASSPGGQAQHSPLHF
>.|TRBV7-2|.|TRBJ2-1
TGTGCCAGCAGCTCCCCCCCCAGGCGGGATGAGCAGTTCTTC
CASSSPPRRDEQFF
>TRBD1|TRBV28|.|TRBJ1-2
TGTGCCAGCAGCCCACCGGGGACAGCCTATGGCTACACCTTC
CASSPPGTAYGYTF
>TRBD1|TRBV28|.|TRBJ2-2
TGTGCCGGCGGACAGGGAAGTAGAGGGGAGCTGTTTTTT
CAGGQGSRGELFF
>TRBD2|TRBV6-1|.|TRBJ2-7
TGTGCCAGCAGTGAAGCCCAAGCGGGAGGCGAGCAGTACTTC
CASSEAQAGGEQYF
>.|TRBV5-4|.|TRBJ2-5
TGTGCCAGCAGCGCCTCGGGACTCGGGTTGAGGGAGACCCAGTACTTC
CASSASGLGLRETQYF
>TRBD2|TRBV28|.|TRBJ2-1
TGTGCCAGCGTTCCGGCGACTAGCGGGAATGAGCAGTTCTTC
CASVPATSGNEQFF
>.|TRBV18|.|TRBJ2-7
TGTGCCAGCTCACCGTTACAGTTCTACGAGCAGTACTTC
CASSPLQFYEQYF
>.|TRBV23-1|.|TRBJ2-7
TGCGCCAGCAGTCATCCCAGGGGGGTTTACGAGCAGTACTTC
CASSHPRGVYEQYF
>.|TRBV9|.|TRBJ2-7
TGTGCCAGCAGCGTAGATCCGGTGCTCGAGCAGTACTTC
CASSVDPVLEQYF
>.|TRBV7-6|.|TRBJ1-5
TGTGCCAGCAGTCAAATGACAGGAAACCAGCCCCAGCATTTT
CASSQMTGNQPQHF
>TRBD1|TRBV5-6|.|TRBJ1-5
TGTGCCAGCAGCTTGCAGGGGGAAGGTCAGCCCCAGCATTTT
CASSLQGEGQPQHF
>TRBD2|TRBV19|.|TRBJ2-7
TGTGCCAGTAGTATAAGGGGCGGGGGGCGCTCCTACGAGCAGTACTTC
CASSIRGGGRSYEQYF
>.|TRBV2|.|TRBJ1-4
TGTGCCAGCAGTGATGGCGGGGGGGAAAAACTGTTTTTT
CASSDGGGEKLFF
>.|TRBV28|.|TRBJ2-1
TGTGCCAGCAGTTTTTTGGCTAGTTTTCTTGGGCAGTTCTTC
CASSFLASFLGQFF
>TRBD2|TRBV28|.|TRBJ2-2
TGTGCCAGCAGTTTAGGGTTGATAGCGGGAGCGAACACCGGGGAGCTGTTTTTT
CASSLGLIAGANTGELFF
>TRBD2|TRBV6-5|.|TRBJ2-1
TGTGCCAGCAGCATAGCGGGACCCCCTCTCACTGAGCAGTTCTTC
CASSIAGPPLTEQFF
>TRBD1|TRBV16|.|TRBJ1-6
TGTGCCAGCAGCCGACGGGACAGGGGGCTAAAATCACCCCTCCACTTT
CASSRRDRGLKSPLHF
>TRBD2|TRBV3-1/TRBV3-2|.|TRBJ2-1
TGTGCCAGCAGCCAAGGGGCTAGCGGGGGAGGTCAGGATGAGCAGTTCTTC
CASSQGASGGGQDEQFF
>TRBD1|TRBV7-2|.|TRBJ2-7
TGTGCCAGCAGCTGGGACAGGGGCTACGAGCAGTACTTC
CASSWDRGYEQYF
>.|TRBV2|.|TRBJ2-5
TGTGCCAGCAGTGTACAGAGAGAGACCCAGTACTTC
CASSVQRETQYF
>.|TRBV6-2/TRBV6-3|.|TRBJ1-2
TGTGCCAGCAGTAGCCCGGGAGACAGAAAGTCTAACTATGGCTACACCTTC
CASSSPGDRKSNYGYTF
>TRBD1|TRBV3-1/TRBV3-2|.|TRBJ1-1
TGTGCCAGCATCAGACAAACGGGACAGGGTACTGAAGCTTTCTTT
CASIRQTGQGTEAFF
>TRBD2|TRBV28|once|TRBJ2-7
TGTGCCAGCAAACCCAGCGGGAACTACGAGCAGTACTTC
CASKPSGNYEQYF
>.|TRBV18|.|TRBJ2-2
TGTGCCAGCTCACCAAGCCGTCGAAGGAACACCGGGGAGCTGTTTTTT
CASSPSRRRNTGELFF
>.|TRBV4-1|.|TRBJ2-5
TGCGCCAGCAGCCAAGAAGGGCGGGGCTTCCAAGAGACCCAGTACTTC
CASSQEGRGFQETQYF
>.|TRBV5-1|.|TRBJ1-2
TGCGCCAGCGCCATAGGTCAGGGCAACTATGGCTACACCTTC
CASAIGQGNYGYTF
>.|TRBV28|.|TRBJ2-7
TGTGCCAGCAGAGGGATGGACAGTCCCTACGAGCAGTACTTC
CASRGMDSPYEQYF
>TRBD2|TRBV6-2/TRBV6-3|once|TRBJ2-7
TGTGCCAGCAGTTACCGAACCACTAGCGGGAGGATCGCCTACGAGCAGTACTTC
CASSYRTTSGRIAYEQYF
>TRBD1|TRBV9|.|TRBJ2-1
TGTGCCAGCAGCTCCAGGGACAGCCCCTACAATGAGCAGTTCTTC
CASSSRDSPYNEQFF
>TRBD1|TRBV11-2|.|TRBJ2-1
TGTGCCAGCAGCTTAGGGACAGGGGTCCACAATGAGCAGTTCTTC
CASSLGTGVHNEQFF
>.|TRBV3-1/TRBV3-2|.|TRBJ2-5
TGTGCCAGCAGCCAAGATCACAGGGCGGAGACCCAGTACTTC
CASSQDHRAETQYF
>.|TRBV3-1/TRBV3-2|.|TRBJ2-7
TGTGCCAGCAGCCCTGGGCCTTCCTACGAGCAGTACTTC
CASSPGPSYEQYF
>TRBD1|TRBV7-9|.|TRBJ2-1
TGTGCCAGCAGCTTAGCCGGGACAGGGTCAATAGAGCAGTTCTTC
CASSLAGTGSIEQFF
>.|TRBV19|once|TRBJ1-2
TGTGCCAGTAGTATTGGTGGGGGGTATGGCTACACCTTC
CASSIGGGYGYTF
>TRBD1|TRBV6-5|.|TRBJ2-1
TGTGCCAGCAGTTTCGCACCGGGACAGGGGAATGAGCAGTTCTTC
CASSFAPGQGNEQFF
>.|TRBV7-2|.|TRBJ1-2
TGTGCCAGCAGCTCCGGGACAACCTTCTATGGCTACACCTTC
CASSSGTTFYGYTF
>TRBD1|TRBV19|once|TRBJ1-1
TGTGCCAGTAGTTTTAAGGGCAGGGGGCTCACTGAAGCTTTCTTT
CASSFKGRGLTEAFF
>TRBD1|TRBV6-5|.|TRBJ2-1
TGTGCCAGCAGCACGACCGGACAGGGGGGACTTACGTTCTTC
CASSTTGQGGLTFF
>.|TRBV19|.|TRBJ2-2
TGTGCCAGTATTGGGGCCCGAAACACCGGGGAGCTGTTTTTT
CASIGARNTGELFF
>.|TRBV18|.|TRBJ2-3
TGTGCCAGCTCACCCCCAACTAACACAGATACGCAGTATTTT
CASSPPTNTDTQYF
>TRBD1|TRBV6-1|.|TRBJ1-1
TGTGCCAGCAGTGTCTCACTGTGGGGGACAGGTACGGACACTGAAGCTTTCTTT
CASSVSLWGTGTDTEAFF
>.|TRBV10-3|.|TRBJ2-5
TGTGCCATCAGTGAGTCGGTAGGGGTAGAGACCCAGTACTTC
CAISESVGVETQYF
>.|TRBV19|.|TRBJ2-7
TGTGCCAGTAGTCCTAAGAGGGACACTCTCAGCTACGAGCAGTACTTC
CASSPKRDTLSYEQYF
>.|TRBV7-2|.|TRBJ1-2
TGTGCCAGCAGCCTGACAATCAGCCATGGCTACACCTTC
CASSLTISHGYTF
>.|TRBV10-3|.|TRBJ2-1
TGTGCCATCAGTGACGCGGGATCGAATCACAATGAGCAGTTCTTC
CAISDAGSNHNEQFF
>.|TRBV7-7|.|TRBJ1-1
TGTGCTAGCCGCCCTTTGTTAACGAGTTCCGCCGGGGGTGAAGCTTTCTTT
CASRPLLTSSAGGEAFF
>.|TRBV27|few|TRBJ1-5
TGTGCCAGCAGTTTATTCAGGGACAATCAGCCCCAGCATTTT
CASSLFRDNQPQHF
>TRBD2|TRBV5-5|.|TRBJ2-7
TGTGCCAGCACCCCCGGACTAGCGGGATTACGCTCCTACGAGCAGTACTTC
CASTPGLAGLRSYEQYF
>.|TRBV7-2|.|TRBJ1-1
TGTGCCAGCAGCTTCCCCGGGGGTTTGGGCACTGAAGCTTTCTTT
CASSFPGGLGTEAFF
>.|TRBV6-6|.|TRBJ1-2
TGTGCCAGCAGTCGACGCGGGGGCGCAGAAGGCTACACCTTC
CASSRRGGAEGYTF
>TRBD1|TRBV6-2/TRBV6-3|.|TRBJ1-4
TGTGCCAGCAGCCCGGACAGGGGGTCTGAAAAACTGTTTTTT
CASSPDRGSEKLFF
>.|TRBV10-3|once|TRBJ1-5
TGTGCCATCAGTGGCGGGGCAGGGAAATATCAGCCCCAGCATTTT
CAISGGAGKYQPQHF
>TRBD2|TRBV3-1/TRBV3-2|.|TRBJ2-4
TGTGCCAGCAGCCAGCATGGACGACTAGCGGGAGGGGGAGGTGTGAGCATTCAGTACTTC
CASSQHGRLAGGGGVSIQYF
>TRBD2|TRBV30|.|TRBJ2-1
TGTGCCTGGAGTCTGCGGAGTGGACTAGCGGGAGGGTATGAGCAGTTCTTC
CAWSLRSGLAGGYEQFF